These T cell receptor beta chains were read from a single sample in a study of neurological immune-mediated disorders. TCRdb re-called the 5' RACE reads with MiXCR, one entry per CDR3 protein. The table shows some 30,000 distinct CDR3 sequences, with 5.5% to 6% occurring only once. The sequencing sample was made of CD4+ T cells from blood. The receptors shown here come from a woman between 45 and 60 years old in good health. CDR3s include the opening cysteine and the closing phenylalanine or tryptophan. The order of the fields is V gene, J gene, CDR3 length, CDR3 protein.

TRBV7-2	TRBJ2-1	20	CASSPKGTSGRWGYNSEQFF
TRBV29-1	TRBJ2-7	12	CSVEGDSYEQYF
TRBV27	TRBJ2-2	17	CASSSYSAEEATGELFF
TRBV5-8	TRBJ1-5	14	CASSLGQRNQPQHF
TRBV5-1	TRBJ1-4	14	CASSREGLAEKLFF
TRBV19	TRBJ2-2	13	CASSTGGAGELFF
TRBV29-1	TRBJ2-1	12	CSVEVGRDEQFF
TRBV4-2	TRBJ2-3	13	CASSQVGGPTQYF
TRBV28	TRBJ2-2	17	CASSGGLAGVGTGELFF
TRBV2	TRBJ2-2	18	CASSEAGDGLPNTGELFF
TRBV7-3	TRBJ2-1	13	CASSRDSYNEQFF
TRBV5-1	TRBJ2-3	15	CASSLEMDFTDTQYF
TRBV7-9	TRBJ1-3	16	CASSLAGGDSGNTIYF
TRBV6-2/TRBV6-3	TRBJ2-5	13	CASSIGIQETQYF
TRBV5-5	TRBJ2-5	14	CASRGLAVKETQYF
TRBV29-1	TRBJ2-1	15	CSVAALKTRRGEQFF
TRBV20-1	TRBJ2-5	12	CSVDQRKETQYF
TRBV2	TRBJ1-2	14	CASSAEGRNYGYTF
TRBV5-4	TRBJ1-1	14	CASSLPGRDTEAFF
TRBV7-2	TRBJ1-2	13	CASSLATAYGYTF
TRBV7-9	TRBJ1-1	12	CASSFLNTEAFF
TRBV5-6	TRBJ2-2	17	CASSWGTSGTGTGELFF
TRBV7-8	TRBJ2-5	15	CASSFAGANQETQYF
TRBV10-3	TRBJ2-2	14	CAISSGMNTRELFF
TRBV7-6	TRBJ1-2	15	CASSPGQFSFYGYTF
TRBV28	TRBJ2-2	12	CASSPYTGELFF
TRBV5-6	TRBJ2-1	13	CASSLVVAGAQFF
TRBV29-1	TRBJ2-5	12	CSVGAGQETQYF
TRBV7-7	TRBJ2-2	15	CASSFRTSGAGELFF
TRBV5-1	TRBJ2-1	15	CASSFDRGLRNEQFF
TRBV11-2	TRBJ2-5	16	CASSPSLAGVGETQYF
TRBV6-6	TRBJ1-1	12	CASSISRAEAFF
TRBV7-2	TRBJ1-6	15	CASSVAASYNSPLHF
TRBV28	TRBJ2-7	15	CASSLGTAVPYEQYF
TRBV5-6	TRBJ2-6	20	CASSPGLAGGLPSGANVLTF
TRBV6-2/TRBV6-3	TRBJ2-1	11	CASSHKVEQFF
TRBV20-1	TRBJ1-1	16	CSAATLDRAMNTEAFF
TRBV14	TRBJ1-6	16	CASSFGGTGLNSPLHF
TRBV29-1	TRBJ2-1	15	CSVEGLAGVSHEQFF
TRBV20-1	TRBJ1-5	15	CSARDRVYSGQPQHF
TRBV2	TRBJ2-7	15	CASRPQGRLSYEQYF
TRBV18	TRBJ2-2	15	CASSPGPGGVGELFF
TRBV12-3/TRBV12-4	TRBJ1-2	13	CASSLGKSYGYTF
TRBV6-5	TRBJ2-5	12	CASSLSKETQYF
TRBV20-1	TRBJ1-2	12	CSARGQSPVNTF
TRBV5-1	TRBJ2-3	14	CASTLTAVTDTQYF
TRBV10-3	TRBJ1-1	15	CAIRKTGGEATEAFF
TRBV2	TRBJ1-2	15	CASRYQGGDNYGYTF
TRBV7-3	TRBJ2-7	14	CASSPWTGENEQYF
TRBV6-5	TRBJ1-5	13	CASRRENNQPQHF
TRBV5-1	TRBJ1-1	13	CASREGKDTEAFF
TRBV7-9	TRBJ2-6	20	CASSLVTSGRPRSGANVLTF
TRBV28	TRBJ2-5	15	CASRSPARAQETQYF
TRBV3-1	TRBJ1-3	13	CASSQILGNTIYF
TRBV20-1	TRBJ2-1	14	CSAIWWRSYNEQFF
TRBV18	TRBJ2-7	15	CASSPGFGHSYEQYF
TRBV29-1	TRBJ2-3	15	CSVTRLAGGSDTQYF
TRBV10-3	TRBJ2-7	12	CAISAGQYEQYF
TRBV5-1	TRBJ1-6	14	CASSLAFLGSPLHF